This T cell receptor beta chain is from a study of sequential checkpoint blockade in melanoma. For the study at large: Both treatment sequences were followed by maintenance nivolumab.

This clone was seen only a few times. The sample's treatment: randomized to nivolumab then ipilimumab (arm A) or the reverse (arm B). DNA-damaging chemotherapy had not been given to any patient beforehand. The CDR3 runs 17 residues. Here immunoSEQ multiplex PCR was the method, and the copy in TCRdb shows in-frame clones only, minus some. The sample records under 20,000 clones, approximately 27% being singletons. The chain links TRBV7-5 to TRBJ2-3; the D call in the table, TRBD2, was not verified against the DNA. TRBV7-5 is a known pseudogene. This clonotype originated in a human donor with melanoma. Sequenced here: tumor tissue (inferred from file names), sampled from a patient given nivolumab and ipilimumab in sequence. The CDR3 loop is CASSKSGREIYGDTQYF. The CDR3 DNA is TGTGCCAGCAGCAAAAGTGGAAGGGAGATATACGGGGATACGCAGTATTTT.